The rows below give T cell receptor beta chains drawn from one sample of a study of T cell responses to AZD1222 COVID-19 vaccine. Repertoires were generated with immunoSEQ multiplex PCR, while TCRdb's copy carries only in-frame clones and drops some. The table includes approximately 90,000 clones, about 88% detected once. Sequences were derived from peripheral blood, sampled on day 0 of AZD1222 vaccination. The receptors were sampled from an adult in good health. Both conserved end residues are part of each CDR3. D genes are given only for firm matches. Clone size is shown for a subset of rows, as once, few, many or a class of expanded clone.

>.|TRBV6-5|.|TRBJ1-1
TGTGCCAGCAGTTTGAGGCACGCGAACACTGAAGCTTTCTTT
CASSLRHANTEAFF
>.|TRBV9|.|TRBJ2-6
TGTGCCAGCCGGCACTCTGGGGCCAACGTCCTGACTTTC
CASRHSGANVLTF
>.|TRBV30|TRBD1|TRBJ1-3
TGTGCCTGGAGTATATTAACAGGGGGCTCTGGAAACACCATATATTTT
CAWSILTGGSGNTIYF
>.|TRBV2|.|TRBJ1-3
TGTGCCAGCAGGGGGACGGACGGAAACACCATATATTTT
CASRGTDGNTIYF
>.|TRBV6-5|TRBD1|TRBJ2-7
TGTGCCAGCAGTTACTCGACAGGGGGCTCCTACGAGCAGTACTTC
CASSYSTGGSYEQYF
>.|TRBV9|.|TRBJ2-3
TGTGCCAGCAGCGTAGAGGGGACAGATACGCAGTATTTT
CASSVEGTDTQYF
>.|TRBV21-1|.|TRBJ1-2
TGTGCCAGCAGCGATCAAGGGCCAGACGGTGGCTACACCTTC
CASSDQGPDGGYTF
>.|TRBV27|.|TRBJ1-3
TGTGCCAGCAGTTTTGGTGATCGAGGGGCTGGAAACACCATATATTTT
CASSFGDRGAGNTIYF
>.|TRBV19|.|TRBJ2-1
TGTGCCAGTAGTAAGGGGCGGGCAGCCTCCTACAATGAGCAGTTCTTC
CASSKGRAASYNEQFF
>.|TRBV12-3/TRBV12-4|.|TRBJ2-5
TGTGCCAGCAGCACCGAGGGGGAAGAGACCCAGTACTTC
CASSTEGEETQYF
>.|TRBV5-5|.|TRBJ1-3
TGTGCCAGCAGCTTGAGGCCAGGGACTGGAAACACCATATATTTT
CASSLRPGTGNTIYF
>once|TRBV7-8|TRBD2|TRBJ2-7
TGTGCCAGCAGCCCAAGAGCGGGGGGGCTTTTCGGCGAGCAGTACTTC
CASSPRAGGLFGEQYF
>.|TRBV10-2|.|TRBJ1-5
TGCGCCAGCGCCACAGGATTCAACAATCAGCCCCAGCATTTT
CASATGFNNQPQHF
>.|TRBV30|.|TRBJ1-5
TGTGCCTGGAGTGTGGGGGGCTGGCAGCCCCAGCATTTT
CAWSVGGWQPQHF
>.|TRBV5-5|.|TRBJ1-2
TGTGCCAGCAGCGAAGGGGGTGGCTATGGCTACACCTTC
CASSEGGGYGYTF
>.|TRBV29-1|TRBD1|TRBJ1-5
TGCAGCGTCCGGGACAGGGAATCCAATCAGCCCCAGCATTTT
CSVRDRESNQPQHF
>.|TRBV18|TRBD1|TRBJ1-1
TGTGCCAGCCGGGACAGGGCCACTGAAGCTTTCTTT
CASRDRATEAFF
>.|TRBV7-9|.|TRBJ1-2
TGTGCCAGCAGCCACACGGACGGTTTAATGGGCTACACCTTC
CASSHTDGLMGYTF
>.|TRBV9|.|TRBJ1-1
TGTGCCAGCAGCGTAGAAACGATTACTGAAGCTTTCTTT
CASSVETITEAFF
>.|TRBV29-1|.|TRBJ2-1
TGCAGCGTTGAGGGTGGGAGGAGCTCCTACAATGAGCAGTTCTTC
CSVEGGRSSYNEQFF
>.|TRBV12-3/TRBV12-4|.|TRBJ1-2
TGTGCCAGCAGTTTACAGGGCAACTATGGCTACACCTTC
CASSLQGNYGYTF
>.|TRBV5-4|.|TRBJ1-2
TGTGCCAGCAGCCCCAGGGGCTATGGCTACACCTTC
CASSPRGYGYTF
>.|TRBV3-1/TRBV3-2|.|TRBJ2-2
TGTGCCAGCAGCCACCACGGTGTGAACACCGGGGAGCTGTTTTTT
CASSHHGVNTGELFF
>once|TRBV6-6|.|TRBJ1-1
TGTGCCAGCAGTTACTCGGTGGGGGAAACTGAAGCTTTCTTT
CASSYSVGETEAFF
>.|TRBV6-5|TRBD1|TRBJ1-1
TGTGCCAGCAACACAGGGGGAAGAACTGAAGCTTTCTTT
CASNTGGRTEAFF
>.|TRBV13|.|TRBJ2-5
TGTGCCAGCAGCTTAGCCAGGGCGTCCCAGTACTTC
CASSLARASQYF
>few|TRBV7-9|.|TRBJ1-6
TGTGCCAGCAGCTTAGCGGAAGGGGGTTCACCCCTCCACTTT
CASSLAEGGSPLHF
>.|TRBV19|.|TRBJ1-2
TGTGCCAGTAGTATTGGACAGCCGGAGGGTAGCTACACCTTC
CASSIGQPEGSYTF
>once|TRBV2|.|TRBJ1-4
TGTGCCAGCAGAGGACGACAGGCGATAAATGAAAAACTGTTTTTT
CASRGRQAINEKLFF